This entry concerns a single TCR beta chain. Assay: immunoSEQ multiplex PCR; the TCRdb copy retains only in-frame clones and omits some. The sample shows 200,000 to 250,000 clones, around 82% of them seen only once. This record comes from a study of blood T cell repertoires in COVID-19. Trimming took off 4 bases at V and 4 bases at J, with 15 bases between the two ends. The CDR3 loop spans 15 amino acids. In germline, CDR1 is SGHRS, CDR2 YFSETQ. What was sequenced was peripheral blood. The receptor comes from a human donor in a cohort sampled during active COVID-19. The chain links TRBV5-1 to TRBJ1-3, with D uncertain. CDR3 loop: CASSLDPWAGNTIYF. The CDR3 DNA sequence: TGCGCCAGCAGCCTGGACCCCTGGGCCGGAAACACCATATATTTT.